This T cell receptor beta chain appears in the sequencing data of a study of technical replicates of blood from a handful of donors. Profiling relied on immunoSEQ multiplex PCR, and the TCRdb table lists in-frame clones only, not all of them. The data hold roughly 69,000 clones, with 95% to 97% observed a single time. There are 15 residues in the CDR3. CDR1 SGDLS and CDR2 YYNGEE come from the germline V gene. Unmatched junction bases numbered 8, after V lost 3 bases and J lost 4 bases. The sequence was obtained from a human donor in good health. Material for sequencing was T cells isolated from PBMCs. The chain combines TRBV9 with TRBJ1-2; 8 positions agree with TRBD1. The CDR3 reads CASSAGQGPLYGYTF. The CDR3, as DNA: TGTGCCAGCAGCGCCGGACAGGGCCCTCTCTATGGCTACACCTTC.